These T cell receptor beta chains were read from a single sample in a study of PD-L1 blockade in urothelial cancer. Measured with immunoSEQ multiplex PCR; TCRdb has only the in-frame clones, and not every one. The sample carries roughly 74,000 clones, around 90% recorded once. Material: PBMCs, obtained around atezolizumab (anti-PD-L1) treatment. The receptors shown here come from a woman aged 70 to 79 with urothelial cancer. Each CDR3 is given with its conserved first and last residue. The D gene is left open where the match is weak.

CDR3nt: TGCGCCAGCAGTGAGTCTGTGACAGGAACCACAGATACGCAGTATTTT; CDR3aa: CASSESVTGTTDTQYF; d_gene: .; j_gene: TRBJ2-3; v_gene: TRBV10-1
CDR3nt: TGTGCCAGGACGGGGCGCGGACTAGCGGTACTTATTGCCTACGAGCAGTACTTC; CDR3aa: CARTGRGLAVLIAYEQYF; d_gene: TRBD2; j_gene: TRBJ2-7; v_gene: TRBV19
CDR3nt: TGTGCCAGCTCACCGCGGGACAGGTTAAGGACTGAAGCTTTCTTT; CDR3aa: CASSPRDRLRTEAFF; d_gene: TRBD1; j_gene: TRBJ1-1; v_gene: TRBV18
CDR3nt: TGCGCCAGCAGCCAAGGCCGACAGGGCTTAGGGTCTGGAAACACCATATATTTT; CDR3aa: CASSQGRQGLGSGNTIYF; d_gene: TRBD1; j_gene: TRBJ1-3; v_gene: TRBV4-1
CDR3nt: TGTGCCAGCAGCCGCGGGGTTGGCGGCTACACCTTC; CDR3aa: CASSRGVGGYTF; d_gene: .; j_gene: TRBJ1-2; v_gene: TRBV7-2
CDR3nt: TGCGCCAGCAGCTTACAACCGGGACAGGGGGAAGAGACCCAGTACTTC; CDR3aa: CASSLQPGQGEETQYF; d_gene: TRBD1; j_gene: TRBJ2-5; v_gene: TRBV5-1
CDR3nt: TGTGCCAGCAGTTACTATCGGTGCACCGGGGAGCTGTTTTTT; CDR3aa: CASSYYRCTGELFF; d_gene: .; j_gene: TRBJ2-2; v_gene: TRBV6-7
CDR3nt: TGCGCCAGCAGCACACAGGGGTACAATGAGCAGTTCTTC; CDR3aa: CASSTQGYNEQFF; d_gene: TRBD1; j_gene: TRBJ2-1; v_gene: TRBV5-1
CDR3nt: TGCGCCAGCAGCCAAGATTGGCGGGGGGTGGAGACCCAGTACTTC; CDR3aa: CASSQDWRGVETQYF; d_gene: TRBD2; j_gene: TRBJ2-5; v_gene: TRBV4-3
CDR3nt: TGTGCCACCAGCAGAGAACGTCTCCTAGCGCGCGGGAGGGTTGGTGAGCAGTTCTTC; CDR3aa: CATSRERLLARGRVGEQFF; d_gene: TRBD2; j_gene: TRBJ2-1; v_gene: TRBV15
CDR3nt: TGTGCCAGCAGTTTCCTTAAGGGGACTGAAGCTTTCTTT; CDR3aa: CASSFLKGTEAFF; d_gene: .; j_gene: TRBJ1-1; v_gene: TRBV6-5